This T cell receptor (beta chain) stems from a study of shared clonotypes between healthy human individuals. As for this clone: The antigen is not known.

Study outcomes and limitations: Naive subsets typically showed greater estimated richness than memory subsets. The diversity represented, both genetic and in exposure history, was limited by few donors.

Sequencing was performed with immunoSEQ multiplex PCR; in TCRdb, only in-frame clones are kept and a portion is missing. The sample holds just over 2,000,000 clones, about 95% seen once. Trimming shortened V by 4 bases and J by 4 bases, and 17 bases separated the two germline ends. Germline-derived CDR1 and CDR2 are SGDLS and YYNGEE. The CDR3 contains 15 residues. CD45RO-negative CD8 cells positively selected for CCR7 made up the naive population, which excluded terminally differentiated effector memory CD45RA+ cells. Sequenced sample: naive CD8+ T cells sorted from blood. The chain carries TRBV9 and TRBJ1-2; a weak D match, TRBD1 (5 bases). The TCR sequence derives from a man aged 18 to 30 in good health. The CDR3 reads CASSNEEGRVYGYTF. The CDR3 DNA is TGTGCCAGCAGCAACGAGGAGGGCAGGGTCTATGGCTACACCTTC.